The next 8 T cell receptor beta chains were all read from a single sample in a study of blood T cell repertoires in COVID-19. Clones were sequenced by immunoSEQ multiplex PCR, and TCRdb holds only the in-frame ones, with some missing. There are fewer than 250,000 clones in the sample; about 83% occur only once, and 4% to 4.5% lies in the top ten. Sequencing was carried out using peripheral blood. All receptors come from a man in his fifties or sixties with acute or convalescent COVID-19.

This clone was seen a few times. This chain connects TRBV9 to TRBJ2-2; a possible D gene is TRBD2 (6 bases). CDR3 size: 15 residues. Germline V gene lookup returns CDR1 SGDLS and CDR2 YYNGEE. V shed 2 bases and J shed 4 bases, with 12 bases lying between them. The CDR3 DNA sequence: TGTGCCAGCAGCGTGGGTAGCGGCTCCACCGGGGAGCTGTTTTTT. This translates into CASSVGSGSTGELFF.

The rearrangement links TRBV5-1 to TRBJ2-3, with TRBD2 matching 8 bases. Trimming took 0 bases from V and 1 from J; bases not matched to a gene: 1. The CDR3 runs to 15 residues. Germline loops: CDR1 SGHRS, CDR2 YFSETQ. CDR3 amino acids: CASSLAGGGTDTQYF. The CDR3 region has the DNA TGCGCCAGCAGCTTGGCGGGGGGGGGCACAGATACGCAGTATTTT.

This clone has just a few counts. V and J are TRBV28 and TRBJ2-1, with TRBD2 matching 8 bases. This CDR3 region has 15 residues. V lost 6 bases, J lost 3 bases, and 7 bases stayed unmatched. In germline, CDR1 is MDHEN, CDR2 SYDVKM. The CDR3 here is CASRGHSGNYNEQFF. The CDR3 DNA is TGTGCCAGCAGGGGGCATAGCGGGAACTACAATGAGCAGTTCTTC.

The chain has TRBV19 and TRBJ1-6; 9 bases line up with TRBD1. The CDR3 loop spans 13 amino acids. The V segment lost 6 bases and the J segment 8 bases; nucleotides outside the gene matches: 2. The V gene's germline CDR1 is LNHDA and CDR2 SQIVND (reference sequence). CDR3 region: CASRGQGDSPLHF. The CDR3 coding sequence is TGTGCCAGTAGGGGACAGGGTGATTCACCCCTCCACTTT.

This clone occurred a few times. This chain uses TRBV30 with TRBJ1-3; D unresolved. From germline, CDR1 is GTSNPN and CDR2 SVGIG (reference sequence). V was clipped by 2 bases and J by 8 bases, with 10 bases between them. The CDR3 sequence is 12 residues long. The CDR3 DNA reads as TGTGCCTGGAGTTGGTCGGGTGACACCATATATTTT. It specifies CAWSWSGDTIYF.

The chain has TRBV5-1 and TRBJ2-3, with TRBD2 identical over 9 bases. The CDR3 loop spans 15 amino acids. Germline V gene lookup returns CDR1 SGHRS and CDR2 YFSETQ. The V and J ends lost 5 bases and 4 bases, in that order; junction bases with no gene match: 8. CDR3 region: CASSSSGSPADTQYF. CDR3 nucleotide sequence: TGCGCCAGCAGTAGTAGCGGGAGTCCGGCAGATACGCAGTATTTT.

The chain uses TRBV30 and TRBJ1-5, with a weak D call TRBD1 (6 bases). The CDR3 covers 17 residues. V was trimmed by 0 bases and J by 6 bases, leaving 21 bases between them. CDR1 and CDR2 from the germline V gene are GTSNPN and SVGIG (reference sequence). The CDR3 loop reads CAWSVQGDRSLGQPQHF. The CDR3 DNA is TGTGCCTGGAGTGTACAGGGCGACAGGAGTTTAGGTCAGCCCCAGCATTTT.

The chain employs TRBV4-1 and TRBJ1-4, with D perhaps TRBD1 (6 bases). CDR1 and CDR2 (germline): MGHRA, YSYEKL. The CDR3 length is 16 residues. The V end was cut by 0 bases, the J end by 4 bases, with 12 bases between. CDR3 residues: CASSQDGGQLNEKLFF. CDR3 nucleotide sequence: TGCGCCAGCAGCCAAGATGGAGGACAGCTTAATGAAAAACTGTTTTTT.